This TCR beta chain was recorded in a study of regulatory dendritic cells for organ transplantation. This clone has more than one count but fewer than ten. Its target is unknown. General study findings and limits: Alloreactive memory CD8+ T cell pools varied considerably between individuals. Mature dendritic cells appeared to drive more memory CD8+ clonal expansion than regulatory ones.

Measured with immunoSEQ multiplex PCR; TCRdb has only the in-frame clones, and not every one. The table shows roughly 27,000 clones, with over 60% occurring only once. Source material: memory CD4+ T cells from blood. Sample subset: CD45RO+ memory T cells. The receptor's source is a human donor in good health.

CDR3 nucleotides: TGTGCCAGCAGCTTAGAGGAGAACACTGAAGCTTTCTTT. Protein: CASSLEENTEAFF. This sequence joins TRBV7-6 and TRBJ1-1; D is unresolved. The CDR3 has 13 amino acids. From germline, CDR1 is SGHVS and CDR2 FNYEAQ. The V gene lost 1 base and the J gene lost 1 base, with 4 bases spanning the gap.